These 30 T cell receptor beta chains came from one sample sequenced in a study of human T cells and chemical hapten exposure. Time point here: patch test 2, 6 weeks after DPC sensitization. Treatment denoted: therapeutic diphenylcyclopropenone sensitization with weekly scalp DPC. TCRdb passed the RACE reads through MiXCR, listing each CDR3 protein once. The sample holds 95,000 or so distinct CDR3 sequences, about an eighth seen once. The source was whole blood, collected in connection with sensitization to the hapten diphenylcyclopropenone (DPC). The origin of the receptors is a woman aged 40 to 50 with alopecia areata. Some clones in this sample may be carry-over from other donors' samples.

With regard to this clonotype: A read error may explain this, as a much larger clone is one base away. The V call is TRBV5-5, the J call TRBJ1-2, with D possibly being TRBD1 (5 bases). Per the germline V gene, CDR1 is SGHKS and CDR2 is YYEKEE (reference sequence). Trimming took off 4 bases at V and 2 bases at J, with 9 bases between the two ends. The CDR3 is made up of 13 amino acids. This CDR3 reads CASSTGTNYGYTF. The DNA for the CDR3 is TGTGCCAGCAGCACGGGGACGAACTATGGCTACACCTTC.

This chain links TRBV4-3 with TRBJ2-1, with TRBD2 matching over 11 bases. Germline loops: CDR1 LGHNA, CDR2 YSLEER. Losses at the gene ends were 0 bases for V and 3 bases for J; bases not matched to a gene: 4. There are 17 residues in the CDR3. CDR3 nucleotide sequence: TGCGCCAGCAGCCAAGAGGGACTAGCGGTACTCTACAATGAGCAGTTCTTC. Amino acid sequence: CASSQEGLAVLYNEQFF.

DNA for the CDR3: TGTGCCAGCAGGCATCCGTTGGACTATGGCTACACCTTC. Residues: CASRHPLDYGYTF. This sequence joins TRBV28 and TRBJ1-2, with D hard to call. Germline assignment: CDR1 MDHEN and CDR2 SYDVKM. The CDR3 is 13 residues long. V was cut by 6 bases and J by 3 bases, with 11 bases left in between.

The genes are TRBV20-1 and TRBJ2-7, with 8 positions matching TRBD2. J lost 2 bases, V lost 1 base, and 4 bases had no gene match. The CDR3 runs to 14 residues. CDR1 is DFQATT and CDR2 is SNEGSKA in the germline V gene (reference sequence). In nucleotides, the CDR3 is TGCAGTGCTAGAGGAGCGGGAGTCGCCTACGAGCAGTACTTC. This encodes CSARGAGVAYEQYF.

The V and J genes are TRBV6-5 and TRBJ1-6; D is unclear. The CDR3 is 17 residues long. Germline V CDR1 and CDR2: MNHEY, SVGAGI. V lost 2 bases and J lost 6, with 17 bases in between. CDR3 coding DNA: TGTGCCAGCAGTTACGAAGGCGGGAGTGCCCCTAATTCACCCCTCCACTTT. Its protein product is CASSYEGGSAPNSPLHF.

In this sample, this clonotype turned up many times. The V and J genes are TRBV7-9 and TRBJ2-2, with D perhaps given as TRBD1 or TRBD2 (5 bases each). V gave up 4 bases and J gave up 4 bases, with 16 bases separating them. Germline V gene sequence: CDR1 SEHNR, CDR2 FQNEAQ (reference sequence). The CDR3 has 16 residues. The CDR3 loop reads CASSSPTEGPTGELFF. Here the CDR3 DNA reads TGTGCCAGCAGCTCCCCTACTGAGGGGCCCACCGGGGAGCTGTTTTTT.

This clonotype has a count of ten or more. The DNA for the CDR3 is TGTGCCAGCAGGCCGACAGGGACGGATTCACCCCTCCACTTT. This codes for CASRPTGTDSPLHF. The chain is built from TRBV6-5 and TRBJ1-6, with 7 bases lining up with TRBD1. The length of the CDR3 is 14 residues. V lost 6 bases to trimming and J lost 8 bases; unmatched junction nucleotides: 7. Germline assignment: CDR1 MNHEY and CDR2 SVGAGI.

The V gene is TRBV28, the J gene TRBJ1-2; no firm D call. The CDR3 sequence is 13 residues long. Germline V gives CDR1 MDHEN, CDR2 SYDVKM. V was shortened by 10 bases and J by 10 bases, with 22 bases between the two germline ends. CDR3 coding DNA: TGTGCCACCATGGCGAGGGCCCTCTCCGACTACACCTTC. It codes for CATMARALSDYTF.

To note about this clonotype: This sequence may be a read error, since a much larger clone differs from it by one base. The chain uses TRBV4-3 and TRBJ2-5, with unresolved D. The CDR3 is 15 residues long. Germline CDR1 reads LGHNA; CDR2 reads YSLEER. V was clipped by 1 base and J by 4 bases, with 13 bases between them. The DNA of the CDR3 is TGCGCCAGCAGCCAAGCCCCGGACCCGTCAGAGACCCAGTACTTC. This sequence encodes CASSQAPDPSETQYF.

This clonotype has a count of ten or more. This rearrangement joins TRBV20-1 to TRBJ2-7; a possible D gene is TRBD1 (6 bases). The V end lost 0 bases, the J end lost 3 bases, and 12 bases lay between the germline ends. CDR3 length: 14 residues. The germline gives CDR1 DFQATT, CDR2 SNEGSKA (reference sequence). The CDR3 nucleotides read TGCAGTGCTAGAGATGGGGGCCGGATCTACGAGCAGTACTTC. Protein: CSARDGGRIYEQYF.

The CDR3 region has the DNA TGTGCCAGCAGTTACTCGATTACTAGCGGGGGGGCCCGGGATGAGCAGTTCTTC. This translates into CASSYSITSGGARDEQFF. V usage is TRBV6-2 or TRBV6-3 and J usage is TRBJ2-1; TRBD2 aligns across 13 bases. The CDR3 has 18 amino acids. In germline, CDR1 is MNHEY, CDR2 SVGEGT. With V trimmed by 0 bases and J by 8 bases, 10 bases remained unmatched.

V and J are TRBV6-5 and TRBJ1-4; D not certain. This CDR3 has 17 amino acids. Germline V gene data show CDR1 as MNHEY and CDR2 as SVGAGI. The V end was cut by 2 bases, the J end by 1 base, with 14 bases between. The CDR3 reads CASSYRPPEGTNEKLFF. Written as DNA, the CDR3 is TGTGCCAGCAGTTACCGGCCGCCGGAGGGAACTAATGAAAAACTGTTTTTT.

In the case of this clonotype: Possible read error: a much larger clone is one base away. The CDR3 is CASTQDPSGATYNEQFF. In DNA form, the CDR3 reads TGTGCCAGTACCCAGGATCCTAGCGGGGCTACCTACAATGAGCAGTTCTTC. V usage is TRBV19 and J usage is TRBJ2-1, with 9 bases aligning to TRBD2. Per germline, CDR1 LNHDA and CDR2 SQIVND (reference sequence). Germline trimming cut 7 bases from V and 2 bases from J; bases unmatched to any gene: 12. This CDR3 contains 17 residues.

This clonotype was counted many times. The chain carries TRBV20-1 and TRBJ2-2; no reliable D call. CDR3 length equals 14 residues. Germline loops: CDR1 DFQATT, CDR2 SNEGSKA (reference sequence). Trimming cost V 1 base and J 5 bases, with 11 bases left between them. CDR3 nucleotides: TGCAGTGCTAGAGGTCGTGTTCCGACCGGGGAGCTGTTTTTT. Translated: CSARGRVPTGELFF.

The chain couples TRBV7-2 to TRBJ2-1; D is unresolved. The CDR3 contains 15 residues. Germline values: CDR1 SGHTA, CDR2 FQGNSA. The germline V and J ends were trimmed by 5 bases and 1 base, with 12 bases remaining between them. CDR3: CASSPRPPSYNEQFF. The CDR3 DNA reads TGTGCCAGCAGCCCCCGACCCCCTTCCTACAATGAGCAGTTCTTC.

This clonotype was picked up many times. The gene calls are TRBV4-3 and TRBJ2-5; D not certain. The CDR3 runs 15 residues. Trimming pared 1 base from V and 4 bases from J, leaving 13 bases between. The germline CDR1 and CDR2 sequences are LGHNA and YSLEER. DNA of the CDR3: TGCGCCAGCAGCCAAGTCCCGGACCCGTCAGAGACCCAGTACTTC. This codes for CASSQVPDPSETQYF.

This clonotype was counted at least ten times. The chain is built from TRBV11-3 and TRBJ2-1; D is perhaps TRBD1 or TRBD2 (6 bases each). Trimming took 5 bases from V and 9 from J, leaving 11 bases between them. The CDR3 is 12 amino acids. Germline values: CDR1 SGHNT, CDR2 YENEEA. The CDR3 coding sequence is TGTGCCAGCAGCCCCTCGGGGGCTGAGCAGTTCTTC. This sequence encodes CASSPSGAEQFF.

This clonotype was found a few times. The V gene is TRBV14, the J gene TRBJ2-7; D gene ambiguous. This CDR3 has 12 amino acids. CDR1 is SGHDN, CDR2 FVKESK, per germline. V lost 1 base and J lost 3, with 4 bases in between. CDR3 DNA: TGTGCCAGCAGCCAAGTTTACTACGAGCAGTACTTC. Its protein is CASSQVYYEQYF.

This chain joins TRBV20-1 and TRBJ2-5; 12 bases match TRBD2. The germline V gene encodes CDR1 DFQATT and CDR2 SNEGSKA (reference sequence). J gave up 4 bases and V 6 bases, and 6 bases lay outside the gene matches. This CDR3 has 14 amino acids. Here the CDR3 reads CSAKTSGRGETQYF. The CDR3 bases are TGCAGTGCAAAGACTAGCGGGAGAGGAGAGACCCAGTACTTC.

This clonotype was recorded at least ten times. The rearrangement joins TRBV10-2 to TRBJ2-5, with 8 bases that match TRBD2. Germline V gene data show CDR1 as WSHSY and CDR2 as SAAADI. J gave up 7 bases and V 6 bases, and 22 bases lay outside the gene matches. This CDR3 is built from 18 residues. CDR3 bases: TGCGCCAGCAGCCCCACTCCCGCGACTAGCGCGGGTCGGGGGACCCAGTACTTC. It is translated as CASSPTPATSAGRGTQYF.

This clonotype occurred a few times. This rearrangement joins TRBV2 to TRBJ2-1; 8 bases agree with TRBD2. The CDR3 length is 18 residues. Germline-derived CDR1 and CDR2 are SNHLY and FYNNEI. V lost 3 bases, J lost 9 bases, and 19 bases stayed unmatched. CDR3 in amino acids: CASSDTFLGSGRASEQFF. For the CDR3, the DNA is TGTGCCAGCAGTGATACCTTTTTAGGTTCCGGGAGGGCCTCTGAGCAGTTCTTC. Complete variable domain (other parts from reference TRBV2 and TRBJ2-1): EPEVTQTPSHQVTQMGQEVILRCVPISNHLYFYWYRQILGQKVEFLVSFYNNEISEKSEIFDDQFSVERPDGSNFTLKIRSTKLEDSAMYFCASSDTFLGSGRASEQFFGPGTRLTVL.

This clonotype was seen at least ten times. V is TRBV4-3 and J is TRBJ2-1, with 11 bases aligning to TRBD1. The CDR3 is made up of 16 amino acids. V gave up 1 base and J gave up 4 bases; unmatched junction bases: 3. Looked up from germline, CDR1 is LGHNA and CDR2 is YSLEER. CDR3 region: CASSQGDRGAYNEQFF. The CDR3 DNA sequence: TGCGCCAGCAGCCAAGGGGACAGGGGGGCTTACAATGAGCAGTTCTTC.

This clonotype appeared many times. The CDR3 DNA reads as TGCAGTGCTAGACCCGCCGGGACTAGGGGGGTCCCCTACGAGCAGTACTTC. This sequence encodes CSARPAGTRGVPYEQYF. The chain combines TRBV20-1 with TRBJ2-7; 8 positions agree with TRBD2. The V segment lost 2 bases and the J segment 2 bases; nucleotides outside the gene matches: 14. CDR1 is DFQATT and CDR2 is SNEGSKA in the germline V gene (reference sequence). This CDR3 spans 17 amino acids.

This clonotype was counted between two and nine times. The genes are TRBV29-1 and TRBJ2-3; 7 bases fit TRBD2. The germline V gene encodes CDR1 SQVTM and CDR2 ANQGSEA. V lost 1 base and J lost 1; bases outside the gene matches: 8. CDR3 size: 16 residues. The DNA for the CDR3 is TGCAGCGTTGAAGGAGGCGCGGGAGAAGGCACAGATACGCAGTATTTT. As protein: CSVEGGAGEGTDTQYF.

The V call is TRBV20-1, the J call TRBJ2-5; TRBD2 matches at 11 bases. The V gene's germline CDR1 is DFQATT and CDR2 SNEGSKA (reference sequence). The CDR3 loop spans 15 amino acids. Trimming removed 0 bases from V and 3 bases from J; junction bases left unmatched: 3. CDR3 sequence reads: CSARDRLAGKETQYF. For the CDR3, the DNA is TGCAGTGCTAGAGACAGACTAGCGGGGAAAGAGACCCAGTACTTC.

This clonotype was counted at least ten times. The CDR3 DNA sequence: TGTGCCAGCAGCCCTAGGGGGGCGGAGGGGGCTTTCTTT. It encodes CASSPRGAEGAFF. The chain combines TRBV7-9 with TRBJ1-1; D perhaps matches TRBD1 (6 bases). Germline CDR1 SEHNR, CDR2 FQNEAQ (reference sequence). The CDR3 contains 13 residues. The V end was cut by 5 bases, the J end by 11 bases, with 18 bases between.

This clonotype was detected ten times or more. V and J are TRBV25-1 and TRBJ2-7, with D tentatively TRBD1 or TRBD2 (6 bases each). Trimming pared 5 bases from V and 6 bases from J, leaving 11 bases between. Germline V gene sequence: CDR1 MGHDK, CDR2 SYGVNS. CDR3 size: 12 residues. The CDR3 DNA is TGTGCCAGCAGTAGGGGGGTACGCGAGCAGTACTTC. This codes for CASSRGVREQYF.

J is TRBJ2-7 and V is TRBV5-8, with 7 bases identical to TRBD1. Looked up from germline, CDR1 is SGHTS and CDR2 is YDEGEE. The V gene end was trimmed by 0 bases and the J gene end by 0 bases; junction bases not matched to a gene: 3. This CDR3 comprises 15 residues. CDR3 nucleotides: TGTGCCAGCAGCTTGGAGGGACAGCGCTCCTACGAGCAGTACTTC. Amino acids: CASSLEGQRSYEQYF.

The chain uses TRBV7-2 and TRBJ2-3; 9 nucleotides line up with TRBD2. The CDR3 is made up of 16 amino acids. V was clipped by 1 base and J by 2 bases; unmatched bases: 4. Per germline, CDR1 SGHTA and CDR2 FQGNSA. CDR3 nucleotides: TGTGCCAGCAGCTTAGGGCCTAGCGGGGCCACAGATACGCAGTATTTT. Protein product: CASSLGPSGATDTQYF.

This clonotype has ten or more counts. The rearrangement links TRBV12-3 or TRBV12-4 to TRBJ1-1; D not resolved. V gave up 3 bases and J gave up 1 base, with 12 bases separating them. This CDR3 has 15 residues. This chain's CDR3 is CASSLVGMRNTEAFF. The CDR3 region has the DNA TGTGCCAGCAGTTTGGTGGGGATGAGGAACACTGAAGCTTTCTTT.